The 17 T cell receptor beta chains reported below all come from one sample, sequenced in a study of T cells in Graves' hyperthyroidism and ophthalmopathy. TCR beta CDR3 regions were amplified from RNA. A first-round RT-PCR of the TCR CDR3 used the HTBI primer set. TCRdb recomputed calls from the multiplex PCR reads with MiXCR, one row per CDR3 protein. This table has 480,000 or so distinct CDR3 sequences, 46% appearing once. The sequencing sample was made of peripheral blood or thyroid tissue (not recorded which). The receptors were gathered from an adult woman with Graves' disease, either hyperthyroidism or ophthalmopathy (not recorded which).

To note about this clonotype: A single base separates this from a much larger clone, so it may be a read error. V gene TRBV12-3 or TRBV12-4 combines with J gene TRBJ1-2; D is uncertain. Trimming removed 3 bases at V and 0 bases at J, with 11 bases between. This CDR3 has 15 amino acids. CDR3 residues: CASSFGMGANYGYTF. For the CDR3, the DNA is TGTGCCAGCAGTTTTGGTATGGGAGCTAACTATGGCTACACCTTC.

At least ten counts were recorded for this clonotype. The chain links TRBV4-1 to TRBJ2-5; unclear D gene. Germline V gives CDR1 MGHRA, CDR2 YSYEKL. The CDR3 runs to 14 residues. V lost 4 bases, J lost 4 bases, and 13 bases lay in between. Here the CDR3 reads CASSRDTNGETQYF. Here the CDR3 DNA reads TGCGCCAGCAGCCGCGACACTAACGGAGAGACCCAGTACTTC.

This clonotype was recorded many times. This chain joins TRBV7-8 and TRBJ1-1; perhaps TRBD1 as D (6 bases). Trimming cost V 4 bases and J 11 bases, with 20 bases left between them. The germline V gene encodes CDR1 SGHVS and CDR2 FQNEAQ. The CDR3 has 14 residues. DNA of the CDR3: TGTGCCAGCAGCTCCCGGGACACTCGGTCGCGGGCTTTCTTT. Amino acid sequence: CASSSRDTRSRAFF.

For this clonotype: With a much larger clone just one base away, this may be a read error. Since the CDR3 does not end with the conserved phenylalanine or tryptophan, this likely comes from a read error. The genes are TRBV5-6 and TRBJ2-2; 10 bases are a match to TRBD1. CDR3 length: 15 residues. Trimming cost V 4 bases and J 8 bases; bases outside gene matches: 8. Germline assignment: CDR1 SGHDT and CDR2 YYEEEE. DNA for the CDR3: TGTGCCAGCAGCCCCGACAGGGGGCAAGGGGGGGAGCTGTTTTAT. Protein sequence: CASSPDRGQGGELFY.

The chain uses TRBV29-1 and TRBJ2-7; D is perhaps TRBD1 (6 bases). Germline CDR1 reads SQVTM; CDR2 reads ANQGSEA. The length of the CDR3 is 14 residues. Trimming stripped 8 bases from V and 2 bases from J, with 19 bases between. CDR3 residues: CSLVPGTTTYEQYF. CDR3 nucleotides: TGCAGCTTGGTTCCCGGGACAACCACCTACGAGCAGTACTTC.

The chain joins TRBV10-3 to TRBJ1-1; possibly TRBD1 for D (5 bases). Germline values: CDR1 ENHRY, CDR2 SYGVKD. The V end lost 3 bases, the J end lost 1 base, and 12 bases lay between the germline ends. This CDR3 is built from 15 residues. In DNA, the CDR3 is TGTGCCATCAGTGAAGGCGGCAGGGAGAACACTGAAGCTTTCTTT. Amino acid sequence: CAISEGGRENTEAFF.

The chain links TRBV5-6 to TRBJ2-3; 10 bases fit TRBD1. This CDR3 spans 17 amino acids. Germline values: CDR1 SGHDT, CDR2 YYEEEE. The V segment lost 5 bases and the J segment 3 bases; nucleotides outside the gene matches: 12. The CDR3 DNA is TGTGCCAGCAGTTCACCCCGGGACAGGGGTCGGACAGATACGCAGTATTTT. As protein: CASSSPRDRGRTDTQYF.

This clonotype was seen at least ten times. V gene TRBV15 combines with J gene TRBJ1-5; no clear D. CDR1 is LNHNV and CDR2 is YYDKDF in the germline V gene (reference sequence). V was trimmed by 6 bases and J by 0 bases, leaving 9 bases between them. CDR3 length: 14 amino acids. The CDR3 loop reads CATRMGSSNQPQHF. In DNA, the CDR3 is TGTGCCACCAGAATGGGGAGTAGCAATCAGCCCCAGCATTTT.

This clonotype was counted between two and nine times. The chain combines TRBV29-1 with TRBJ2-7; D gene ambiguous. CDR1 is SQVTM, CDR2 ANQGSEA, per germline. The V gene lost 7 bases and the J gene lost 1 base, with 14 bases spanning the gap. The CDR3 sequence is 13 residues long. CDR3 coding DNA: TGCAGCGCGGCCGGTCATTCGTCCTACGAGCAGTACTTC. This sequence encodes CSAAGHSSYEQYF.

This clonotype has a count of ten or more. The chain employs TRBV5-5 and TRBJ1-4, with 7 bases aligning to TRBD1. V lost 4 bases to trimming and J lost 8 bases; unmatched junction nucleotides: 11. There are 15 residues in the CDR3. The germline gives CDR1 SGHKS, CDR2 YYEKEE (reference sequence). The DNA for the CDR3 is TGTGCCAGCAGCGAAGTCAGGGGGTTCAACGAAAAACTGTTTTTT. This translates into CASSEVRGFNEKLFF.

This chain uses TRBV5-1 with TRBJ1-2; no firm D call. CDR3 size: 15 residues. CDR1 and CDR2 (germline): SGHRS, YFSETQ. The V end was cut by 2 bases, the J end by 5 bases, with 16 bases between. Here the CDR3 DNA reads TGCGCCAGCAGCTTAAGGGAACTTACAGAATATGGCTACACCTTC. Amino acids: CASSLRELTEYGYTF.

The chain recombines TRBV2 with TRBJ1-5; D unclear. The V gene's germline CDR1 is SNHLY and CDR2 FYNNEI. CDR3 length: 14 amino acids. The V gene lost 1 base and the J gene lost 6 bases, with 10 bases spanning the gap. CDR3 in amino acids: CASSEGEGSQPQHF. The CDR3 bases are TGTGCCAGCAGTGAAGGCGAGGGTTCTCAGCCCCAGCATTTT.

This clonotype has a count of ten or more. This chain connects TRBV12-3 or TRBV12-4 to TRBJ2-5; a possible D gene is TRBD1 (5 bases). V was clipped by 0 bases and J by 6 bases, with 14 bases between them. CDR3 size: 15 residues. CDR3 nucleotides: TGTGCCAGCAGTTTAGCTGGATGGCAGGGAAAGACCCAGTACTTC. Translating it yields CASSLAGWQGKTQYF.

In its sample, this clonotype was seen many times. The chain has TRBV7-8 and TRBJ1-1; 7 bases fit TRBD1. The CDR3 contains 16 residues. Germline V CDR1 and CDR2: SGHVS, FQNEAQ. The ends lost 5 bases at V and 0 bases at J; junction bases unmatched: 9. The CDR3 protein is CASSGRGGGMNTEAFF. The CDR3 DNA is TGTGCCAGCAGCGGCAGGGGAGGGGGCATGAACACTGAAGCTTTCTTT.

The gene calls are TRBV7-2 and TRBJ1-4, with TRBD1 identical over 8 bases. The CDR3 consists of 16 residues. The junction had 4 bases not matched to a gene; V was cut back by 0 bases and J by 4 bases. The V gene's germline CDR1 is SGHTA and CDR2 FQGNSA. Written as DNA, the CDR3 is TGTGCCAGCAGCTTAGCGGTTGACAGGGGTAATGAAAAACTGTTTTTT. Translating it yields CASSLAVDRGNEKLFF.

Comments on this clonotype: Being one base from a much bigger clone, this may be a read error. This chain uses TRBV7-2 with TRBJ2-7; either TRBD1 or TRBD2 may supply D (5 bases each). Looked up from germline, CDR1 is SGHTA and CDR2 is FQGNSA. The CDR3 runs to 15 residues. The CDR3 DNA reads TGTGCCAGCAGCACACAGGCCGCTAGCTCCTGCGAGCAGTACTTC. Protein: CASSTQAASSCEQYF.

V is TRBV27 and J is TRBJ1-2; tentatively, D is TRBD1 (6 bases). The CDR3 is made up of 14 amino acids. Germline CDR1 is MNHEY and CDR2 is SMNVEV (reference sequence). V was trimmed by 0 bases and J by 7 bases, leaving 12 bases between them. CDR3 coding DNA: TGTGCCAGCAGTTTATCAGGGGGAAATTTTGGCTACACCTTC. It codes for CASSLSGGNFGYTF.